The clone carrying this T cell receptor (beta chain) was observed many times. CDR3 size: 14 residues. In germline, CDR1 is SGHRS, CDR2 YFSETQ. The V and J ends lost 5 bases and 0 bases respectively, with 11 bases between them. The data were taken from a study of T cells in Graves' hyperthyroidism and ophthalmopathy. Newly diagnosed hyperthyroidism patients aged 18 to 65 years had disease lasting under 2 months. It was RNA transcripts that yielded the amplified TCR beta CDR3 regions. When the TCR CDR3 underwent first-round RT-PCR, the HTBI primer set was used. TCRdb reprocessed the multiplex PCR reads via MiXCR and lists one record per CDR3 protein. The sample holds about 520,000 distinct CDR3 sequences, more than 20% seen once.

The gene calls are TRBV5-1 and TRBJ1-2; TRBD1 might be the D (5 bases). The sequenced sample was blood. This sequence originates from a man aged 18 to 35 with Graves' hyperthyroidism. This CDR3 reads CASSDQGANYGYTF. The CDR3 DNA reads TGCGCCAGCAGTGACCAGGGAGCTAACTATGGCTACACCTTC.